This paragraph reports one T cell receptor beta chain. These data are taken from a study of OX40 agonist ivuxolimab in advanced cancers. CDR3 length: 17 amino acids. Trimming took 4 bases from V and 0 from J, leaving 18 bases between them. Germline-derived CDR1 and CDR2 are MGHRA and YSYEKL. Systemic immunosuppression or a history of autoimmune disease excluded patients. Here immunoSEQ multiplex PCR was the method, and the copy in TCRdb shows in-frame clones only, minus some. The sample carries tens of thousands of clones, about 91% recorded once. The chain couples TRBV4-1 to TRBJ1-2, with D possibly matching TRBD1 (5 bases). The TCR was taken from an adult with an advanced solid tumor such as melanoma, head and neck, liver or kidney cancer. The sample was CD4+ or CD8+ T cells sorted from blood, taken in a trial of the OX40 agonist ivuxolimab. The CDR3 DNA reads as TGCGCCAGCAGCCCCCAGAGGGCAGGGCGAGCTAACTATGGCTACACCTTC. This sequence encodes CASSPQRAGRANYGYTF.